Listed here are 27 T cell receptor beta chains from one sample, sequenced in a study of blood T cell repertoires in COVID-19 (TCRdb year 2020). The library was built by means of the immunoSEQ multiplex PCR assay. The source is immuneACCESS, and TCRdb retained only in-frame sequences with V and J called. Part of the clones is not carried over; for the studies checked, unresolved V genes explain less than half of this, and the remainder is unexplained. This sample is represented by just over 250,000 clones; 88% of them were singletons. The top ten constitute approximately 4.3% of the sample. Sequenced sample: peripheral blood. The receptor source for this set is a man between 60 and 70 years old who had recovered from COVID-19.

This clone appeared a few times. This chain connects TRBV9 to TRBJ1-2, with TRBD1 matching over 11 bases. CDR1 SGDLS and CDR2 YYNGEE come from the germline V gene. The CDR3 runs to 14 residues. After removal of 4 bases from V and 7 bases from J, the junction contained 6 bases not matched to a gene. In DNA, the CDR3 is TGTGCCAGCAGCACGAGGACAGGGGGCCCTGGCTACACCTTC. Its translation: CASSTRTGGPGYTF. Together with reference TRBV9 and TRBJ1-2, the CDR3 gives the full variable domain: DSGVTQTPKHLITATGQRVTLRCSPRSGDLSVYWYQQSLDQGLQFLIQYYNGEERAKGNILERFSAQQFPDLHSELNLSSLELGDSALYFCASSTRTGGPGYTFGSGTRLTVV.

The rearrangement joins TRBV5-1 to TRBJ2-3, with D possibly TRBD1 on 6 matching bases. The CDR3 has 15 amino acids. Deletions cut 5 bases from V and 6 bases from J, with 19 bases between. Per the germline V gene, CDR1 is SGHRS and CDR2 is YFSETQ. The CDR3 spells CASSLQGLLGDTQYF. The CDR3 coding sequence is TGCGCCAGCAGTTTGCAGGGGTTACTGGGGGATACGCAGTATTTT. The full variable domain, completed using reference TRBV5-1 and TRBJ2-3, is KAGVTQTPRYLIKTRGQQVTLSCSPISGHRSVSWYQQTPGQGLQFLFEYFSETQRNKGNFPGRFSGRQFSNSRSEMNVSTLELGDSALYLCASSLQGLLGDTQYFGPGTRLTVL.

This chain uses TRBV2 with TRBJ2-5, with 10 bases fitting TRBD2. The CDR3 totals 14 residues. CDR1 is SNHLY and CDR2 is FYNNEI in the germline V gene. J lost 2 bases, V lost 8 bases, and 5 bases had no gene match. The CDR3 sequence is CASQGTSEQETQYF. CDR3 nucleotides: TGTGCCAGCCAAGGGACTAGCGAACAAGAGACCCAGTACTTC.

The chain couples TRBV3-1 (or the pseudogene TRBV3-2) to TRBJ1-2; D unclear. The ends were cut back, 3 bases at V and 4 bases at J, with 18 bases in the middle. CDR1 is LGHDT, CDR2 YNNKEL, per germline (reference sequence). The CDR3 totals 16 residues. This chain's CDR3 is CASSHSPAAQSYGYTF. For the CDR3, the DNA is TGTGCCAGCAGCCACTCCCCCGCAGCGCAATCCTATGGCTACACCTTC.

V and J are TRBV7-9 and TRBJ1-2; D gene ambiguous. This CDR3 is 15 amino acids long. Germline CDR1 and CDR2: SEHNR and FQNEAQ (reference sequence). V lost 3 bases and J 6 bases, leaving 17 bases between the germline ends. This chain's CDR3 is CASSLIQTLRNGYTF. CDR3 DNA sequence: TGTGCCAGCAGCTTGATACAGACCCTTAGGAATGGCTACACCTTC.

The genes are TRBV3-1 (or the pseudogene TRBV3-2) and TRBJ1-1; D ambiguous. Germline CDR1 reads LGHDT; CDR2 reads YNNKEL (reference sequence). This CDR3 spans 14 amino acids. V was trimmed by 4 bases and J by 0 bases, leaving 9 bases between them. CDR3 protein: CASSRSVVNTEAFF. The CDR3 DNA reads as TGTGCCAGCAGCCGGTCGGTCGTGAACACTGAAGCTTTCTTT.

The chain has TRBV7-6 and TRBJ2-7, with D possibly matching TRBD1 (6 bases). The germline V gene has CDR1 SGHVS and CDR2 FNYEAQ. Trimming shortened V by 5 bases and J by 0 bases, and 26 bases separated the two germline ends. The CDR3 totals 19 residues. The CDR3 sequence: CASSPRQALHPMSSYEQYF. The CDR3 bases are TGTGCCAGCAGCCCAAGACAGGCGTTGCACCCCATGAGCTCCTACGAGCAGTACTTC. Together with reference TRBV7-6 and TRBJ2-7, the CDR3 gives the full variable domain: GAGVSQSPRYKVTKRGQDVALRCDPISGHVSLYWYRQALGQGPEFLTYFNYEAQQDKSGLPNDRFSAERPEGSISTLTIQRTEQRDSAMYRCASSPRQALHPMSSYEQYFGPGTRLTVT.

The chain has TRBV6-6 and TRBJ1-6, with D perhaps matching TRBD1 (6 bases). Germline CDR1 and CDR2: MNHNY and SVGAGI (reference sequence). CDR3 length equals 16 residues. Trimming pared 0 bases from V and 6 bases from J, leaving 12 bases between. CDR3 sequence (DNA): TGTGCCAGCAGTTACTCGGCAGGGGAGGGTAATTCACCCCTCCACTTT. It translates to CASSYSAGEGNSPLHF.

This chain links TRBV9 with TRBJ2-5; TRBD2 matches at 7 bases. V shed 4 bases and J 1 base; nucleotides not matched to a gene: 4. This CDR3 is 14 amino acids long. Looked up from germline, CDR1 is SGDLS and CDR2 is YYNGEE. The CDR3: CASSRGGVQETQYF. CDR3 sequence (DNA): TGTGCCAGCAGCCGTGGGGGGGTCCAAGAGACCCAGTACTTC.

The CDR3 nucleotides are TGTGCCAGCAGCGTCCCCACTAGCGGGGGGGCCCCCTACAATGAGCAGTTCTTC. This sequence encodes CASSVPTSGGAPYNEQFF. The rearrangement joins TRBV9 to TRBJ2-1; 13 bases are shared with TRBD2. V gave up 2 bases and J gave up 2 bases; unmatched junction bases: 7. CDR3 length: 18 amino acids. Germline lookup yields CDR1 SGDLS and CDR2 YYNGEE.

J is TRBJ2-3 and V is TRBV19; 9 bases are shared with TRBD2. The trim removed 5 bases at V and 4 bases at J, leaving 7 bases unmatched. CDR1 LNHDA and CDR2 SQIVND come from the germline V gene (reference sequence). The CDR3 is 15 residues long. The CDR3 region is CASSVSGGRADTQYF. The DNA for the CDR3 is TGTGCCAGTAGTGTGAGCGGGGGGCGTGCAGATACGCAGTATTTT.

The CDR3 here is CASSPQGRGNQPQHF. CDR3 coding DNA: TGTGCCAGCAGCCCACAGGGTAGGGGCAATCAGCCCCAGCATTTT. This chain uses TRBV6-5 with TRBJ1-5, with a weak D call TRBD1 (6 bases). Trimming shortened V by 6 bases and J by 2 bases, and 14 bases separated the two germline ends. CDR3 length equals 15 residues. Per the germline V gene, CDR1 is MNHEY and CDR2 is SVGAGI.

In its sample, this clone was seen once. CDR3 nucleotides: TGTGCCAGTACATCCGGGACTAGTAGCGAGCAGTACTTC. Translated: CASTSGTSSEQYF. The chain is built from TRBV6-6 and TRBJ2-7; 8 positions agree with TRBD2. The germline V gene has CDR1 MNHNY and CDR2 SVGAGI (reference sequence). The ends lost 9 bases at V and 6 bases at J; junction bases unmatched: 10. This CDR3 has 13 residues.

The chain combines TRBV24-1 with TRBJ1-1, with 9 bases lining up with TRBD1. This CDR3 contains 21 residues. Unmatched junction bases numbered 24, after V lost 4 bases and J lost 4 bases. The germline V gene encodes CDR1 KGHDR and CDR2 SFDVKD. The CDR3 DNA reads as TGTGCCACCAGTGAGCGTAGGGGACAGGGCAGTCGGGGCTCGCTCGGCACTGAAGCTTTCTTT. This codes for CATSERRGQGSRGSLGTEAFF.

The V call is TRBV19, the J call TRBJ1-5, with 8 bases fitting TRBD1. V dropped 9 bases and J dropped 2; count of bases not matched to a gene: 6. CDR1 and CDR2 (germline): LNHDA, SQIVND (reference sequence). This CDR3 has 14 amino acids. This chain's CDR3 is CASKDRGRNQPQHF. The CDR3 bases are TGTGCCAGCAAAGACAGGGGACGCAATCAGCCCCAGCATTTT. Using reference TRBV19 and TRBJ1-5 for the parts outside the CDR3, the full variable domain is DGGITQSPKYLFRKEGQNVTLSCEQNLNHDAMYWYRQDPGQGLRLIYYSQIVNDFQKGDIAEGYSVSREKKESFPLTVTSAQKNPTAFYLCASKDRGRNQPQHFGDGTRLSIL.

The rearrangement links TRBV7-2 to TRBJ2-7, with 8 bases fitting TRBD1. From germline, CDR1 is SGHTA and CDR2 FQGNSA. The CDR3 runs 14 residues. V trimming: 1 base; J trimming: 3 bases; junction bases outside the gene matches: 2. The CDR3 reads CASSLGQGYYEQYF. The DNA of the CDR3 is TGTGCCAGCAGCTTAGGACAGGGGTACTACGAGCAGTACTTC.

This clone showed up just a few times. This chain links TRBV5-5 with TRBJ1-5, with TRBD1 matching 7 bases. The germline V gene has CDR1 SGHKS and CDR2 YYEKEE (reference sequence). This CDR3 spans 13 amino acids. V shed 4 bases and J 6 bases; nucleotides not matched to a gene: 4. The CDR3 here is CASSVDRVQPQHF. CDR3 nucleotide sequence: TGTGCCAGCAGCGTCGACAGGGTTCAGCCCCAGCATTTT. Combining the CDR3 with reference TRBV5-5 and TRBJ1-5 gives the whole variable domain DAGVTQSPTHLIKTRGQQVTLRCSPISGHKSVSWYQQVLGQGPQFIFQYYEKEERGRGNFPDRFSARQFPNYSSELNVNALLLGDSALYLCASSVDRVQPQHFGDGTRLSIL.

The chain uses TRBV19 and TRBJ1-6, with 12 bases matching TRBD1. Germline loops: CDR1 LNHDA, CDR2 SQIVND (reference sequence). The CDR3 is made up of 16 amino acids. Germline trimming cut 6 bases from V and 12 bases from J; bases unmatched to any gene: 12. The CDR3 region has the DNA TGTGCCAGTAGGGGACAGGGGGCCGCCCAAGATCAACCCCTCCACTTT. Its translation is CASRGQGAAQDQPLHF.

The V gene is TRBV27, the J gene TRBJ2-7; 10 bases match TRBD1. The V gene end was trimmed by 7 bases and the J gene end by 5 bases; junction bases not matched to a gene: 8. Germline V CDR1 and CDR2: MNHEY, SMNVEV (reference sequence). This CDR3 is 14 amino acids long. CDR3 coding DNA: TGTGCCAGCACCTCCGGGACAGGGGTCCACGAGCAGTACTTC. This encodes CASTSGTGVHEQYF.

Here the CDR3 reads CASSQEVTETPDTQYF. DNA of the CDR3: TGTGCCAGCAGCCAAGAGGTCACAGAAACCCCAGATACGCAGTATTTT. The chain links TRBV3-1 (or the pseudogene TRBV3-2) to TRBJ2-3; D not certain. The CDR3 has 16 residues. The germline V gene has CDR1 LGHDT and CDR2 YNNKEL (reference sequence). The germline V and J ends were trimmed by 0 bases and 4 bases, with 14 bases remaining between them.

This chain uses TRBV5-6 with TRBJ2-7, with a tentative D call TRBD1 (6 bases). Deletions cut 5 bases from V and 0 bases from J, with 21 bases between. Germline CDR1 is SGHDT and CDR2 is YYEEEE. This CDR3 region has 17 residues. This CDR3 reads CASRIRLQGPLSYEQYF. The DNA of the CDR3 is TGTGCCAGCAGGATTCGCCTACAGGGACCCCTCTCCTACGAGCAGTACTTC.

This rearrangement joins TRBV7-3 to TRBJ2-3; 13 bases match TRBD2. V dropped 5 bases and J dropped 4; count of bases not matched to a gene: 3. The CDR3 loop spans 15 amino acids. Per germline, CDR1 SGHTA and CDR2 FQGTGA. The CDR3 loop reads CASSPTSGGADTQYF. The DNA of the CDR3 is TGTGCCAGCAGCCCAACTAGCGGGGGGGCAGATACGCAGTATTTT.

J is TRBJ1-4 and V is TRBV5-5; D ambiguous. The CDR3 extends over 15 amino acids. Between the trimmed V and J ends, which lost 0 bases and 4 bases, there was a span of 10 bases. Germline V gene data show CDR1 as SGHKS and CDR2 as YYEKEE (reference sequence). The CDR3 coding sequence is TGTGCCAGCAGCTTGGGACGGACTTATAATGAAAAACTGTTTTTT. Translating gives CASSLGRTYNEKLFF.

The chain carries TRBV30 and TRBJ2-7; no definite D call. The CDR3 is 12 amino acids. Deletions cut 1 base from V and 5 bases from J, with 9 bases between. The V gene's germline CDR1 is GTSNPN and CDR2 SVGIG (reference sequence). Written as DNA, the CDR3 is TGTGCCTGGAGTGCTACAGCCCACGAGCAGTACTTC. Translation gives CAWSATAHEQYF.

The chain employs TRBV9 and TRBJ2-3, with 9 bases aligning to TRBD1. The CDR3 runs to 16 residues. J gave up 5 bases and V 4 bases, and 11 bases lay outside the gene matches. Germline V gene sequence: CDR1 SGDLS, CDR2 YYNGEE. In DNA, the CDR3 is TGTGCCAGCAGCTCCGGGACAGGGATAGGTGGAGATACGCAGTATTTT. This encodes CASSSGTGIGGDTQYF.

CDR3 loop: CASSLVPSGQETQYF. The CDR3 nucleotides are TGTGCCAGCAGCTTGGTGCCTAGCGGACAAGAGACCCAGTACTTC. This chain links TRBV5-4 with TRBJ2-5, with 7 bases fitting TRBD2. The CDR3 extends over 15 amino acids. CDR1 and CDR2 (germline): SGHNT, YYREEE (reference sequence). With V trimmed by 0 bases and J by 2 bases, 4 bases remained unmatched.

The genes are TRBV4-2 and TRBJ1-1; TRBD1 matches 7 bases. Germline assignment: CDR1 LGHNA and CDR2 YNFKEQ. The CDR3 contains 13 residues. The V and J ends lost 6 bases and 4 bases, in that order; junction bases with no gene match: 5. This CDR3 reads CASSEGARTEAFF. CDR3 DNA sequence: TGTGCCAGCAGTGAGGGGGCACGCACTGAAGCTTTCTTT.